These T cell receptor beta chains were read from a single sample in a study of cytomegalovirus exposure and HLA in healthy donors. TCRdb's table, derived via immunoSEQ multiplex PCR, lists solely in-frame clones and lacks some. The sample records some 120,000 clones, around three quarters being singletons. Sequenced input: PBMCs. The receptors originated from a man younger than 40 in good health and CMV-seropositive. The CDR3 runs from the conserved cysteine through the conserved F or W.

>TRBV18
CASSPTGQGTNQPQHF
>TRBV6-5
CASSYLAGINQPQHF
>TRBV10-3
CAISTSVPSYNEQFF
>TRBV7-8
CASSLGSGSRPYEQYF
>TRBV19
CASSNRGTGELFF
>TRBV6-1
CASSEARGIGNQPQHF
>TRBV5-6
CASSLEQGLETQYF
>TRBV7-2
CASTRDREDNQPQHF
>TRBV6-5
CASSYSRGNEKLFF
>TRBV11-3
CASSSGQGIEETQYF
>TRBV5-1
CASSLGTGTYEQYF
>TRBV4-3
CASSQLAEITDTQYF
>TRBV6-5
CASSYPQSEAFF
>TRBV11-2
CASSLAGEQYF
>TRBV6-1
CASRQGGEADTQYF
>TRBV19
CASSAPTRPTRETQYF
>TRBV28
CASRARDFYEQYF
>TRBV4-3
CASSQDWRSTDTQYF
>TRBV6-4
CASPSGPFNQPQHF
>TRBV6-6
CASSPRLARPEQFF
>TRBV6-1
CASSEDRVTDYGYTF
>TRBV7-2
CASSLSRTRTYNEQFF
>TRBV4-3
CASSQDLRQGGEKLFF
>TRBV7-4
CASSCPTSGGSIDTQYF
>TRBV7-3
CASSNRPLNSGANVLTF
>TRBV5-6
CASSLGLAGGRDTQYF
>TRBV9
CASSVGTDYGYTF
>TRBV9
CASSVYAGAAQETQYF
>TRBV9
CASSVMDRGYEQYF
>TRBV4-3
CASSPYPGGADTQYF
>TRBV7-2
CASSHPTTGENPYEQYF
>TRBV27
CASSLTGVNEQFF
>TRBV29-1
CSGGDRRKNSQYF
>TRBV7-9
CASSPEGNSPLHF
>TRBV28
CASSLSRGVYEQYF
>TRBV6-5
CASRRTPNTEAFF
>TRBV7-3
CASSLRGQLYNEQFF
>TRBV7-2
CASSLVYRAHEQYF
>TRBV7-3
CASSRWAGDWNEQFF